Presented here are 31 T cell receptor beta chains from one specimen sequenced in a study of neurological immune-mediated disorders. TCRdb analysed the 5' RACE reads with MiXCR anew, one entry per CDR3 protein. The sample gives about 46,000 distinct CDR3 sequences, roughly 2% of which show up once; approximately 2.1% is in the top ten. Sequenced input: PBMCs. The receptors shown here come from a middle-aged woman with multiple sclerosis.

The sample holds a few counts of this clonotype. The rearrangement links TRBV6-1 to TRBJ1-1; D remains ambiguous. The V end lost 1 base, the J end lost 7 bases, and 13 bases lay between the germline ends. The germline V gene encodes CDR1 MNHNS and CDR2 SASEGT. This CDR3 is built from 14 residues. The CDR3 DNA follows: TGTGCCAGCAGTGAAGTCGGGCCCGCGAATGAAGCTTTCTTT. It codes for CASSEVGPANEAFF.

This clonotype was detected many times. The chain links TRBV7-9 to TRBJ2-1; no clear D gene. V dropped 0 bases and J dropped 10 bases, with 7 bases sitting between them. The CDR3 is 12 residues long. The V gene's germline CDR1 is SEHNR and CDR2 FQNEAQ (reference sequence). CDR3 DNA: TGTGCCAGCAGCTTAGCTTCGGGCGAGCAGTTCTTC. Amino acids: CASSLASGEQFF.

The table lists this clonotype with many counts. The rearrangement uses TRBV24-1 and TRBJ2-3; the D is unclear. This CDR3 spans 11 amino acids. V was pared by 9 bases and J by 6 bases, with 9 bases between. In germline, CDR1 is KGHDR, CDR2 SFDVKD. CDR3 DNA sequence: TGTGCCACCGCTCAAGGGGATACGCAGTATTTT. Residues: CATAQGDTQYF.

As for this clonotype: One base away lies a much larger clone, so this may be a sequencing read error. V usage is TRBV10-3 and J usage is TRBJ1-5, with D uncertain. The CDR3 is 14 residues long. CDR1 and CDR2 from the germline V gene are ENHRY and SYGVKD. CDR3: CATAREGSNQHQHF. The CDR3 DNA is TGTGCCACCGCTCGGGAGGGTAGCAATCAGCACCAGCATTTT.

This clonotype was seen ten or more times. The chain joins TRBV4-1 to TRBJ2-7; D is perhaps TRBD1 or TRBD2 (6 bases each). The CDR3 loop spans 14 amino acids. Trimming cost V 0 bases and J 5 bases, with 11 bases left between them. Germline CDR1 reads MGHRA; CDR2 reads YSYEKL. In DNA, the CDR3 is TGCGCCAGCAGCCAAGAGGGGGGCTTCAACGAGCAGTACTTC. Amino acids: CASSQEGGFNEQYF.

At least ten counts were recorded for this clonotype. The chain is built from TRBV3-1 and TRBJ2-6; D call uncertain. The CDR3 has 15 residues. Germline V gene lookup returns CDR1 LGHDT and CDR2 YNNKEL (reference sequence). Trimming took off 6 bases at V and 1 base at J, with 10 bases between the two ends. For the CDR3, the DNA is TGTGCCAGCAGAAAAGTTCTATCTGGGGCCAACGTCCTGACTTTC. Protein: CASRKVLSGANVLTF.

This clonotype was detected ten times or more. The gene calls are TRBV20-1 and TRBJ2-1; 8 bases align to TRBD1. Trimming took 5 bases from V and 0 from J; bases not matched to a gene: 6. The CDR3 sequence is 15 residues long. Germline CDR1 DFQATT, CDR2 SNEGSKA (reference sequence). As DNA, the CDR3 is TGCAGTGCTGGAAGGACAGGGCTCTCCTACAATGAGCAGTTCTTC. Translation gives CSAGRTGLSYNEQFF.

This clonotype appeared many times. The chain couples TRBV5-4 to TRBJ1-2, with 7 bases identical to TRBD1. CDR1 is SGHNT, CDR2 YYREEE, per germline (reference sequence). The CDR3 is 14 amino acids. The V and J ends lost 0 bases and 7 bases, in that order; junction bases with no gene match: 6. CDR3 protein: CASSLGQGGGGYTF. The CDR3 DNA reads TGTGCCAGCAGCTTGGGACAGGGTGGTGGTGGCTACACCTTC.

This clonotype was counted at least ten times. The V call is TRBV5-1, the J call TRBJ2-3; D is perhaps TRBD1 or TRBD2 (5 bases each). Germline V gene data show CDR1 as SGHRS and CDR2 as YFSETQ. CDR3 size: 16 residues. Between the trimmed V and J ends, which lost 4 bases and 0 bases, there was a span of 15 bases. The CDR3 protein is CASSPLLGVSTDTQYF. CDR3 DNA: TGCGCCAGCAGCCCGTTGTTGGGGGTTAGCACAGATACGCAGTATTTT.

By its share, this clonotype is medium-sized. J is TRBJ2-3 and V is TRBV20-1; D may be TRBD1 or TRBD2 (5 bases each). The CDR3 spans 15 residues. Trimming pared 5 bases from V and 0 bases from J, leaving 15 bases between. CDR1 and CDR2 from the germline V gene are DFQATT and SNEGSKA (reference sequence). For the CDR3, the DNA is TGCAGTGCTCCGAGGGGAGCGGAGAGCACAGATACGCAGTATTTT. It yields the protein CSAPRGAESTDTQYF.

This clonotype was counted ten times or more. V and J are TRBV5-1 and TRBJ2-4, with 7 bases aligning to TRBD1. J lost 7 bases, V lost 4 bases, and 8 bases had no gene match. Germline CDR1 and CDR2: SGHRS and YFSETQ. The CDR3 has 14 amino acids. This CDR3 reads CASSVGQPRNIQYF. CDR3 nucleotide sequence: TGCGCCAGCAGCGTGGGACAGCCCCGGAACATTCAGTACTTC. Full variable domain (outside the CDR3, taken from reference TRBV5-1 and TRBJ2-4): KAGVTQTPRYLIKTRGQQVTLSCSPISGHRSVSWYQQTPGQGLQFLFEYFSETQRNKGNFPGRFSGRQFSNSRSEMNVSTLELGDSALYLCASSVGQPRNIQYFGAGTRLSVL.

This clonotype was seen many times. The V and J genes are TRBV5-1 and TRBJ1-2, with 7 bases identical to TRBD1. CDR1 is SGHRS and CDR2 is YFSETQ in the germline V gene. The CDR3 consists of 15 residues. V gave up 4 bases and J gave up 1 base; unmatched junction bases: 7. The CDR3: CASSDEGQVNYGYTF. The CDR3 DNA reads as TGCGCCAGCAGCGACGAAGGACAGGTTAACTATGGCTACACCTTC.

This clonotype was counted at least ten times. The chain links TRBV4-1 to TRBJ2-3; unclear D gene. Trimming removed 0 bases at V and 3 bases at J, with 1 base between. CDR1 MGHRA and CDR2 YSYEKL come from the germline V gene. This CDR3 contains 12 residues. CDR3 nucleotides: TGCGCCAGCAGCCAAGAGACAGATACGCAGTATTTT. It encodes CASSQETDTQYF.

The sample holds many counts of this clonotype. V and J are TRBV3-1 and TRBJ2-7; 9 bases are shared with TRBD1. The CDR3 is 14 amino acids. V was pared by 4 bases and J by 5 bases, with 6 bases of the junction left unmatched. Germline values: CDR1 LGHDT, CDR2 YNNKEL (reference sequence). The CDR3 sequence is CASSLRDRVDEQYF. The CDR3 DNA follows: TGTGCCAGCAGCCTCCGGGACAGGGTTGACGAGCAGTACTTC.

In this sample, this clonotype turned up many times. The gene calls are TRBV20-1 and TRBJ2-7; D possibly matches TRBD1 or TRBD2 (6 bases each). Germline V CDR1 and CDR2: DFQATT, SNEGSKA (reference sequence). The CDR3 is 15 amino acids. Trimming left V 5 bases short and J 8 bases short, with 25 bases between. CDR3 sequence reads: CSASGGSRDTGKQYF. The CDR3 DNA follows: TGCAGTGCTTCCGGGGGTTCCCGGGACACCGGTAAGCAGTACTTC.

This clonotype was seen ten or more times. The rearrangement links TRBV2 to TRBJ2-1, with 7 positions matching TRBD1. Germline values: CDR1 SNHLY, CDR2 FYNNEI. J lost 0 bases, V lost 4 bases, and 3 bases had no gene match. The CDR3 is made up of 15 amino acids. The CDR3 DNA reads TGTGCCAGCAGTGGCAGGGGGTTCTCCTACAATGAGCAGTTCTTC. It codes for CASSGRGFSYNEQFF. Looking up the rest from reference TRBV2 and TRBJ2-1 gives the full variable domain: EPEVTQTPSHQVTQMGQEVILRCVPISNHLYFYWYRQILGQKVEFLVSFYNNEISEKSEIFDDQFSVERPDGSNFTLKIRSTKLEDSAMYFCASSGRGFSYNEQFFGPGTRLTVL.

Note on this clonotype: Being one base from a much bigger clone, this may be a read error. The chain joins TRBV7-8 to TRBJ1-1; D is unresolved. Trimming cost V 5 bases and J 0 bases, with 7 bases left between them. CDR1 is SGHVS, CDR2 FQNEAQ, per germline. This CDR3 comprises 13 residues. DNA of the CDR3: TGTGCCAGCAGCCCGGTCATGAACACTGAAGCTTTCTTT. It specifies CASSPVMNTEAFF.

In this sample, this clonotype turned up a few times. The chain links TRBV20-1 to TRBJ2-3; no firm D call. CDR1 DFQATT and CDR2 SNEGSKA come from the germline V gene (reference sequence). This CDR3 is built from 13 residues. V was pared by 3 bases and J by 2 bases, with 9 bases between. CDR3 loop: CSASSPPTDTQYF. In nucleotides, the CDR3 is TGCAGTGCTAGTTCCCCCCCCACAGATACGCAGTATTTT.

The sample holds many counts of this clonotype. The rearrangement links TRBV29-1 to TRBJ2-1; 7 bases match TRBD1. J gave up 7 bases and V 2 bases, and 11 bases lay outside the gene matches. CDR1 SQVTM and CDR2 ANQGSEA come from the germline V gene. The CDR3 is 15 amino acids. As DNA, the CDR3 is TGCAGCGTTGAAACGGGCGGACAGGCTGGTAATGAGCAGTTCTTC. This gives the protein CSVETGGQAGNEQFF.

This clonotype has ten or more counts. The V gene is TRBV5-1, the J gene TRBJ1-4; 10 nucleotides line up with TRBD1. Germline V gene sequence: CDR1 SGHRS, CDR2 YFSETQ. V shed 2 bases and J 7 bases; nucleotides not matched to a gene: 2. The CDR3 runs to 14 residues. CDR3 amino acids: CASSLGDRGEKLFF. The CDR3 DNA reads TGCGCCAGCAGCTTAGGGGACAGGGGTGAAAAACTGTTTTTT.

This clonotype has at least ten counts. This chain links TRBV12-3 or TRBV12-4 with TRBJ2-2, with a tentative D call TRBD1 (6 bases). V was trimmed by 3 bases and J by 7 bases, leaving 9 bases between them. There are 13 residues in the CDR3. This chain's CDR3 is CASSFQGLGELFF. The CDR3 DNA is TGTGCCAGCAGTTTTCAGGGGCTCGGGGAGCTGTTTTTT.

This clonotype was seen at least ten times. The chain uses TRBV4-1 and TRBJ1-1; no reliable D call. Germline V gene sequence: CDR1 MGHRA, CDR2 YSYEKL. This CDR3 is 12 amino acids long. The V end was cut by 2 bases, the J end by 10 bases, with 11 bases between. The CDR3 region is CASSQRAGGAFF. The CDR3 DNA is TGCGCCAGCAGCCAAAGGGCAGGAGGAGCTTTCTTT.

This clonotype was recorded many times. The chain combines TRBV18 with TRBJ2-1; D is uncertain. The germline V gene has CDR1 KGHSH and CDR2 LQKENI. The length of the CDR3 is 12 residues. Trimming pared 4 bases from V and 2 bases from J, leaving 3 bases between. The CDR3: CASSLAYNEQFF. The CDR3, as DNA: TGTGCCAGCTCACTCGCCTACAATGAGCAGTTCTTC.

This clonotype was observed many times. V usage is TRBV20-1 and J usage is TRBJ2-2, with 7 bases lining up with TRBD2. The CDR3 totals 15 residues. From germline, CDR1 is DFQATT and CDR2 SNEGSKA (reference sequence). The V segment lost 0 bases and the J segment 5 bases; nucleotides outside the gene matches: 6. For the CDR3, the DNA is TGCAGTGCTAGAGATCCCCAGCGGGGAACCGGGGAGCTGTTTTTT. This gives the protein CSARDPQRGTGELFF.

Ten or more counts support this clonotype. The J gene is TRBJ1-5, the V gene TRBV7-2; D gene uncertain. CDR3 length: 14 residues. Looked up from germline, CDR1 is SGHTA and CDR2 is FQGNSA. V shed 1 base and J shed 4 bases, with 8 bases lying between them. As DNA, the CDR3 is TGTGCCAGCAGCTTAGTTCCGGGGAATCAGCCCCAGCATTTT. Translated, it gives CASSLVPGNQPQHF.

This clonotype was counted many times. V and J are TRBV20-1 and TRBJ2-7; TRBD1 agrees at 7 bases. Germline assignment: CDR1 DFQATT and CDR2 SNEGSKA (reference sequence). J lost 7 bases, V lost 5 bases, and 11 bases had no gene match. The CDR3 loop spans 13 amino acids. The CDR3 sequence: CSAPRQGVGEQYF. The DNA for the CDR3 is TGCAGTGCTCCGCGGCAGGGGGTCGGTGAGCAGTACTTC.

This clonotype was observed many times. The chain links TRBV5-5 to TRBJ1-2; D possibly corresponds to TRBD1 (5 bases). The V end was cut by 4 bases, the J end by 3 bases, with 16 bases between. CDR1 and CDR2 from the germline V gene are SGHKS and YYEKEE (reference sequence). The CDR3 length is 15 residues. The CDR3 DNA reads TGTGCCAGCAGCGCCCAACTAGGGGAGGACTATGGCTACACCTTC. It specifies CASSAQLGEDYGYTF.

This clonotype was seen only a few times. This chain links TRBV5-1 with TRBJ1-1, with D hard to call. Per germline, CDR1 SGHRS and CDR2 YFSETQ. The V end lost 0 bases, the J end lost 2 bases, and 5 bases lay between the germline ends. The length of the CDR3 is 13 residues. Here the CDR3 reads CASSLGDNTEAFF. DNA for the CDR3: TGCGCCAGCAGCTTGGGGGATAACACTGAAGCTTTCTTT. Filled out from reference TRBV5-1 and TRBJ1-1, the complete variable domain reads KAGVTQTPRYLIKTRGQQVTLSCSPISGHRSVSWYQQTPGQGLQFLFEYFSETQRNKGNFPGRFSGRQFSNSRSEMNVSTLELGDSALYLCASSLGDNTEAFFGQGTRLTVV.

This clonotype showed up many times. This chain links TRBV5-6 with TRBJ1-1; D perhaps matches TRBD1 (5 bases). The ends were cut back, 3 bases at V and 5 bases at J, with 17 bases in the middle. This CDR3 is built from 15 residues. The germline CDR1 and CDR2 sequences are SGHDT and YYEEEE. Written as DNA, the CDR3 is TGTGCCAGCAGCTCCACACGGGGCGGTGAGACTGAAGCTTTCTTT. It yields the protein CASSSTRGGETEAFF.

The sample holds many counts of this clonotype. The CDR3 spells CSARSEGYTF. In DNA form, the CDR3 reads TGCAGTGCTAGGTCAGAAGGCTACACCTTC. The chain combines TRBV20-1 with TRBJ1-2, with unresolved D. The CDR3 totals 10 residues. Germline CDR1 DFQATT, CDR2 SNEGSKA (reference sequence). V dropped 3 bases and J dropped 8 bases, with 7 bases sitting between them.

This clonotype has a count of ten or more. One junction end does not reproduce the germline sequence, and a read error may be involved. The rearrangement uses TRBV27 and TRBJ1-1, with 9 bases lining up with TRBD1. Germline V gene sequence: CDR1 MNHEY, CDR2 SMNVEV (reference sequence). This CDR3 region has 16 residues. The CDR3 sequence: CASSVSRNRGRTEAFF. The CDR3 DNA reads as TGTGCCAGCAGTGTATCACGCAACAGGGGGCGGACTGAAGCTTTCTTT.